This T cell receptor (beta chain) comes out of a study of patients and donors after allogeneic stem cell transplantation. Trimming took off 5 bases at V and 5 bases at J, with 14 bases between the two ends. The CDR3 runs 14 residues. TCRdb analysed the RT-PCR reads with MiXCR anew, one entry per CDR3 protein. The sample yields over 400,000 distinct CDR3 sequences, 16% seen once. The chain recombines TRBV12-3 or TRBV12-4 with TRBJ2-3, with unresolved D. This TCR came from a human donor who was either an allogeneic HSCT recipient or a stem cell or donor lymphocyte infusion donor (not recorded which). It is not recorded whose cells these are; they may come from a transplant donor. The sequenced material came from blood, either unsorted or a sorted T cell fraction (not recorded which). The CDR3 reads CASSLSPQQDTQYF. CDR3 nucleotide sequence: TGTGCCAGCAGTCTGTCCCCCCAACAAGATACGCAGTATTTT.